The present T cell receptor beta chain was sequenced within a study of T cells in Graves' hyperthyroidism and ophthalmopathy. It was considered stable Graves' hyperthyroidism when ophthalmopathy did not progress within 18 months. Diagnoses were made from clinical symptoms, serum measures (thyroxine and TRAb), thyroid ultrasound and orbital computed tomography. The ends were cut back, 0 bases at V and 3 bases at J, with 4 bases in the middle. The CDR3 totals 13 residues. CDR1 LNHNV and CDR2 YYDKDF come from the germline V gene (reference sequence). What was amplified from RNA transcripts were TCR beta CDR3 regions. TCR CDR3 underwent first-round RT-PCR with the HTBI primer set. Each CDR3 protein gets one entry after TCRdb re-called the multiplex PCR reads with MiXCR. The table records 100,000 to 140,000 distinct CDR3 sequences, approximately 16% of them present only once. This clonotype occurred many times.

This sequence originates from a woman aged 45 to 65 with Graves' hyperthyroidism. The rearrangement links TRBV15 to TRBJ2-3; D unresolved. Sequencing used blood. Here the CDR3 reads CATSRDGTDTQYF. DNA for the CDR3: TGTGCCACCAGCAGAGATGGGACAGATACGCAGTATTTT.